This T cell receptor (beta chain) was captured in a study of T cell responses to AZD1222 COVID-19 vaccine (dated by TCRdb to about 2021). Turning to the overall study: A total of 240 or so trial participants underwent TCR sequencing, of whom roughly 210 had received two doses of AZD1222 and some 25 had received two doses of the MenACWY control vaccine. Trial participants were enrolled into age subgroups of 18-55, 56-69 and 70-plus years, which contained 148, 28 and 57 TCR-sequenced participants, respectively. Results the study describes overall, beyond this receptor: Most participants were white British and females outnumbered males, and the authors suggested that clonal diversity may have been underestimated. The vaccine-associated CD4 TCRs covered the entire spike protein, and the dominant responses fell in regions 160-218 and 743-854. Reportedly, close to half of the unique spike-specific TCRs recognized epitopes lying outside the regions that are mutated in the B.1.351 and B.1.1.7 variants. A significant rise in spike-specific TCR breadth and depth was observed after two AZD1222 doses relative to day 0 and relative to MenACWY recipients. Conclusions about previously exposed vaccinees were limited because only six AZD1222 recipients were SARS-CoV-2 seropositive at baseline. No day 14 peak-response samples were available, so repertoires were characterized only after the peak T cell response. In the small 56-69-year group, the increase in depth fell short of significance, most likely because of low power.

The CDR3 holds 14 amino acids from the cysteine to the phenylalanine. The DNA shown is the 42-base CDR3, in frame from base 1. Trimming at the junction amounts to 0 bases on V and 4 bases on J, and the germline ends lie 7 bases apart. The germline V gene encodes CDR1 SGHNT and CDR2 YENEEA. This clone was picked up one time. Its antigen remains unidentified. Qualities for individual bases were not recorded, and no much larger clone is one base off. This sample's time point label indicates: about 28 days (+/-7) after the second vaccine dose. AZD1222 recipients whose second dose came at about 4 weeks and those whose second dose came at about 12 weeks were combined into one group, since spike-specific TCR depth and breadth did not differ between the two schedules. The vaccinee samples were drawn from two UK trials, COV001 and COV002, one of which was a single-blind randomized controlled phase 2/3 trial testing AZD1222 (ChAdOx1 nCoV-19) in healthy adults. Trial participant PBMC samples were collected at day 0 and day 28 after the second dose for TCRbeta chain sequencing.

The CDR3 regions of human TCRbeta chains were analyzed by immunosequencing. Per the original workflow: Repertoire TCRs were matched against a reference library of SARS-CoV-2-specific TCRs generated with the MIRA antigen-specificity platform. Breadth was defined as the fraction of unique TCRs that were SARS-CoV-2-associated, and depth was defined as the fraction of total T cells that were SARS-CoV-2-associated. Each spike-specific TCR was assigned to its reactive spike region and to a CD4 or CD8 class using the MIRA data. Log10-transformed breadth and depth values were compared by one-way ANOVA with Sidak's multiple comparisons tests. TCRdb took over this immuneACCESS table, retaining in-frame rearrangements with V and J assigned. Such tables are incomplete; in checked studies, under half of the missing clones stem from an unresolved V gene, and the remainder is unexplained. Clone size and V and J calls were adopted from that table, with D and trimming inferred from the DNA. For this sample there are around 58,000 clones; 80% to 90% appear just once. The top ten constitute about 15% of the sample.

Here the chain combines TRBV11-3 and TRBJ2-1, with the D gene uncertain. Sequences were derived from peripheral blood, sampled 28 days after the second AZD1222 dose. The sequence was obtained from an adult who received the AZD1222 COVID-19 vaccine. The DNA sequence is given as TGTGCCAGCAGCTTAGATCCAGGATACAATGAGCAGTTCTTC. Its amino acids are CASSLDPGYNEQFF.